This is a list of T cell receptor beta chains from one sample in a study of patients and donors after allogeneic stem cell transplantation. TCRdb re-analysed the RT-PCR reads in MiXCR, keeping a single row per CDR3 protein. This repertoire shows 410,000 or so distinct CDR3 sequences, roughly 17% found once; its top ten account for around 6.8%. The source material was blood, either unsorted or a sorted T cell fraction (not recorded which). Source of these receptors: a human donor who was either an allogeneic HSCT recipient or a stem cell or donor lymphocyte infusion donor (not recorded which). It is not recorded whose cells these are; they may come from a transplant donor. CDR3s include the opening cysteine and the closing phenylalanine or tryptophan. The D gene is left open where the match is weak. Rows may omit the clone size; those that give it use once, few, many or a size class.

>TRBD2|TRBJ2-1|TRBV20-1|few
CSASTLAGIHEQFF
TGCAGTGCTAGTACACTAGCGGGAATACATGAGCAGTTCTTC
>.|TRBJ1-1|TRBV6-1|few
CASSEPAGTEAFF
TGTGCCAGCAGTGAACCTGCAGGGACTGAAGCTTTCTTT
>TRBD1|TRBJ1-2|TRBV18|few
CASSPPARGQGAGYTF
TGTGCCAGCTCACCACCAGCTCGAGGGCAGGGGGCTGGCTACACCTTC
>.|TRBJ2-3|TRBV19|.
CASSIVTGEDTQYF
TGTGCCAGTAGTATAGTGACCGGGGAGGATACGCAGTATTTT
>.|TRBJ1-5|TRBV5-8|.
CASSSAVASYSNQPQHF
TGTGCCAGCAGCTCCGCCGTTGCATCTTATAGCAATCAGCCCCAGCATTTT
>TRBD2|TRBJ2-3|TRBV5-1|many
CASSPGLAGGPSTDTQYF
TGCGCCAGCAGCCCCGGACTAGCGGGAGGGCCTAGCACAGATACGCAGTATTTT
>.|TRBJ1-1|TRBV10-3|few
CAIRQGGRKRSTEAFF
TGTGCCATCAGGCAGGGAGGTCGGAAACGAAGCACTGAAGCTTTCTTT
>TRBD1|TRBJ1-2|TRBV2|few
CASSSKRQGAKSANYGYTF
TGTGCCAGCAGCTCTAAACGACAGGGGGCGAAGTCGGCCAACTATGGCTACACCTTC
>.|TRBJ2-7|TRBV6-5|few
CASSYGEGQIYEQYF
TGTGCCAGCAGTTACGGGGAGGGACAAATCTACGAGCAGTACTTC
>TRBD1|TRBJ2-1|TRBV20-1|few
CSKQGAIEQFF
TGCAGCAAACAGGGGGCGATCGAGCAGTTCTTC
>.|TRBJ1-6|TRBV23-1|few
CASKMTVSAHNSPLHF
TGCGCCAGCAAGATGACAGTTTCTGCACATAATTCACCCCTCCACTTT
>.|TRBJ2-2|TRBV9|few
CASMIGLTGELFF
TGTGCCAGCATGATTGGCCTAACCGGGGAGCTGTTTTTT
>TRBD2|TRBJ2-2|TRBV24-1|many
CATSSGNRELFF
TGTGCCACCAGTAGCGGGAACAGGGAGCTGTTTTTT
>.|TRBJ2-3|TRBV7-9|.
CASDRTDTQYF
TGTGCCAGCGACCGCACAGATACGCAGTATTTT
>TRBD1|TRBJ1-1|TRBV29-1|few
CSVVLARQGNTEAFF
TGCAGCGTTGTCCTTGCCCGACAGGGGAACACTGAAGCTTTCTTT
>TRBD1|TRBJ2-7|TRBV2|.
CARSRDRNTAGLYEQYF
TGTGCCCGCTCCCGGGACAGGAACACAGCAGGGCTCTACGAGCAGTACTTC
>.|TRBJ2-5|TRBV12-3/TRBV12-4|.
CASRFTSPETQYF
TGTGCCAGCAGGTTCACTAGTCCCGAGACCCAGTACTTC
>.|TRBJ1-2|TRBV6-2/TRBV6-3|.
CASSSVVVAGYTF
TGTGCCAGCAGTTCGGTGGTGGTAGCTGGCTACACCTTC
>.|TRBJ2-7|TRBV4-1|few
CASSQGYIGPSYEQYF
TGCGCCAGCAGCCAAGGTTACATAGGGCCGTCCTACGAGCAGTACTTC
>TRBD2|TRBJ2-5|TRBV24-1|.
CATSELAGRWETQYF
TGTGCCACCAGTGAGTTAGCGGGGCGTTGGGAGACCCAGTACTTC
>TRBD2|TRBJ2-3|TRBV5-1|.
CASSSGLAGPTDTQYF
TGCGCCAGCAGCTCCGGACTAGCGGGACCCACAGATACGCAGTATTTT
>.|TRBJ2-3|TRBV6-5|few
CASSYLGSTDTQYF
TGTGCCAGCAGTTACTTGGGTAGCACAGATACGCAGTATTTT
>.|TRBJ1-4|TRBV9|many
CASSVGRATNEKLFF
TGTGCCAGCAGCGTCGGAAGGGCAACTAATGAAAAACTGTTTTTT
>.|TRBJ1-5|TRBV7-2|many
CASSLNRVISPQHF
TGTGCCAGCAGCTTAAACAGGGTTATCTCGCCCCAGCATTTT
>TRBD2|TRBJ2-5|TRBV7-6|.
CASSLGLAGFQETQYF
TGTGCCAGCAGCTTAGGGCTAGCGGGTTTCCAAGAGACCCAGTACTTC
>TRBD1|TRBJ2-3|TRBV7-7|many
CASSSHRGNTQYF
TGTGCCAGCAGCTCACACAGGGGAAATACGCAGTATTTT
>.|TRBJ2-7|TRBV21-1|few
CASSKVRREVYEQYF
TGTGCCAGCAGCAAAGTTCGGCGGGAGGTGTACGAGCAGTACTTC
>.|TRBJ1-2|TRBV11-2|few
CASSLATGKGHGYTF
TGTGCCAGCAGCTTAGCCACGGGAAAAGGACATGGCTACACCTTC
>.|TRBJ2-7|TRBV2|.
CASSEGVGALYEQYF
TGTGCCAGCAGTGAAGGGGTCGGGGCACTCTACGAGCAGTACTTC
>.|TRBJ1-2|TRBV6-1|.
CASSEAYQQGDYGYTF
TGTGCCAGCAGTGAAGCTTACCAACAGGGTGACTATGGCTACACCTTC
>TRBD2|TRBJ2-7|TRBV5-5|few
CASSYTGGVAGGHHEQYF
TGTGCCAGCAGCTACACTGGGGGGGTAGCGGGAGGGCACCACGAGCAGTACTTC
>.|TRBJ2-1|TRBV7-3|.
CASSRGGQVTSYNEQFF
TGTGCCAGCAGCCGCGGGGGACAGGTGACCTCCTACAATGAGCAGTTCTTC
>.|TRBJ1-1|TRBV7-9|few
CASSFRGQRNTEAFF
TGTGCCAGCAGCTTCCGCGGACAGAGGAACACTGAAGCTTTCTTT
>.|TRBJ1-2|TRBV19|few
CASSLIQDYGYTF
TGTGCCAGTAGTTTGATACAGGACTATGGCTACACCTTC
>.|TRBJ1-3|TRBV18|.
CASSTGGTGNTIYF
TGTGCCAGCTCAACCGGGGGAACTGGAAACACCATATATTTT
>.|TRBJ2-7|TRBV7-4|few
CASSPVRSSASYEQYF
TGTGCCAGCAGCCCCGTGAGGTCTAGCGCCTCCTACGAGCAGTACTTC
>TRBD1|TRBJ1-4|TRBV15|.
CATQGQREANEKLFF
TGTGCCACCCAGGGACAGCGAGAGGCTAATGAAAAACTGTTTTTT
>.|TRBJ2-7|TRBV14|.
CASSQVGGAFYEQYF
TGTGCCAGCAGCCAAGTCGGAGGGGCCTTCTACGAGCAGTACTTC
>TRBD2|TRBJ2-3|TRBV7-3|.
CASSFGGRARINTDTQYF
TGTGCCAGCAGCTTCGGCGGGAGGGCCCGAATAAATACAGATACGCAGTATTTT
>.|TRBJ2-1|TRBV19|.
CASSIILLSGSYNEQFF
TGTGCCAGTAGTATAATCTTACTAAGCGGTTCCTACAATGAGCAGTTCTTC
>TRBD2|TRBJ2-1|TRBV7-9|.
CASSRGLAGEEFF
TGTGCCAGCAGCCGGGGACTAGCGGGAGAAGAGTTCTTC
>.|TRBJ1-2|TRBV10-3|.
CATEVSLMGGYTF
TGTGCCACCGAGGTTTCACTTATGGGTGGCTACACCTTC
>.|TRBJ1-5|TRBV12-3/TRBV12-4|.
CASSLPGDRQPQHF
TGTGCCAGCAGCCTGCCGGGGGATCGTCAGCCCCAGCATTTT
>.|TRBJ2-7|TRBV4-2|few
CASSGGPISYEQYF
TGTGCCAGCAGCGGTGGACCGATCTCCTACGAGCAGTACTTC
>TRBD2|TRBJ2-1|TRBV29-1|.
CSVDSGGTNSYNEQFF
TGCAGCGTTGATTCGGGAGGGACCAACTCCTACAATGAGCAGTTCTTC
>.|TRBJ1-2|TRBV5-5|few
CASSLVKNFNYGYTF
TGTGCCAGCAGCTTAGTCAAGAACTTCAACTATGGCTACACCTTC
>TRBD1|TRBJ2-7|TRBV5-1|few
CASSVTGNSDEQYF
TGCGCCAGCAGCGTGACAGGGAATAGCGACGAGCAGTACTTC
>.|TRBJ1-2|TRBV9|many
CASSVAPDPTYGYTF
TGTGCCAGCAGCGTAGCCCCAGACCCAACCTATGGCTACACCTTC
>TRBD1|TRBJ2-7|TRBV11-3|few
CASSLGGGAYYEQYF
TGTGCCAGCAGCTTAGGAGGGGGCGCTTACTACGAGCAGTACTTC
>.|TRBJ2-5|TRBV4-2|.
CASSQESLAAQETQYF
TGTGCCAGCAGCCAAGAGAGTTTAGCGGCTCAAGAGACCCAGTACTTC
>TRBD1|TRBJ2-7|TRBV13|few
CASSLAGTGRSYEQYF
TGTGCCAGCAGCCTCGCTGGGACAGGCCGCTCCTACGAGCAGTACTTC
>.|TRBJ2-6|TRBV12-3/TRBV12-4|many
CATAEGSGANVLTF
TGTGCCACCGCTGAGGGCTCTGGGGCCAACGTCCTGACTTTC
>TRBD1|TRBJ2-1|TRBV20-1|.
CSATPETGLGNEQFF
TGCAGTGCCACACCCGAGACAGGGTTAGGCAATGAGCAGTTCTTC